The 13 T cell receptor beta chains below all came from one sample that was sequenced in a study of cytomegalovirus exposure and HLA in healthy donors. The study ran its PCR with 60 Vbeta and 13 Jbeta primers. Using immunoSEQ multiplex PCR, the repertoire was profiled, and TCRdb retains in-frame clones only, with some absent. The sample lists more than 85,000 clones, about four fifths occurring once. Material: PBMCs. The source is a male donor in good health and CMV-seropositive.

The chain combines TRBV7-6 with TRBJ2-5, with D unresolved. Trimming shortened V by 6 bases and J by 5 bases, and 16 bases separated the two germline ends. The germline V gene encodes CDR1 SGHVS and CDR2 FNYEAQ. There are 14 residues in the CDR3. The CDR3 DNA follows: TGTGCCAGCAGTTCCGAGGCCAAGAGGGAGACCCAGTACTTC. Its translation: CASSSEAKRETQYF.

V and J are TRBV28 and TRBJ1-6, with 8 positions matching TRBD1. Germline assignment: CDR1 MDHEN and CDR2 SYDVKM. J was trimmed by 4 bases and V by 7 bases; bases with no gene match: 6. CDR3 size: 15 residues. The CDR3 DNA sequence: TGTGCCAGCACCTCTGGGGACAGGTATAATTCACCCCTCCACTTT. Amino acid sequence: CASTSGDRYNSPLHF.

The chain carries TRBV2 and TRBJ2-1; D is perhaps TRBD1 (7 bases). There are 16 residues in the CDR3. Germline lookup yields CDR1 SNHLY and CDR2 FYNNEI. The ends were cut back, 4 bases at V and 3 bases at J, with 16 bases in the middle. In DNA form, the CDR3 reads TGTGCCAGCAGTGCGAATCAGGGGGGAAGCTACAATGAGCAGTTCTTC. Protein product: CASSANQGGSYNEQFF.

J is TRBJ1-2 and V is TRBV18; 9 bases align to TRBD1. V lost 3 bases and J lost 5; bases outside the gene matches: 4. This CDR3 contains 14 residues. Germline assignment: CDR1 KGHSH and CDR2 LQKENI. The chain's CDR3 is CASSPEGTGYGYTF. In DNA, the CDR3 is TGTGCCAGCTCACCTGAGGGGACAGGGTATGGCTACACCTTC.

This rearrangement joins TRBV5-1 to TRBJ2-2, with D possibly being TRBD1 (5 bases). Per germline, CDR1 SGHRS and CDR2 YFSETQ. The CDR3 spans 15 residues. The V gene lost 3 bases and the J gene lost 0 bases, with 9 bases spanning the gap. Here the CDR3 DNA reads TGCGCCAGCAGCTGGGGCCCAGCGAACACCGGGGAGCTGTTTTTT. Its protein is CASSWGPANTGELFF.

The gene calls are TRBV7-8 and TRBJ1-6; D remains unclear. V dropped 2 bases and J dropped 5 bases, with 10 bases sitting between them. The CDR3 sequence is 15 residues long. CDR1 and CDR2 (germline): SGHVS, FQNEAQ. CDR3 DNA sequence: TGTGCCAGCAGCTTACGGCAGGCGAATAATTCACCCCTCCACTTT. Translating it yields CASSLRQANNSPLHF.

In its sample, this clone was seen once. V is TRBV5-1 and J is TRBJ2-5, with 9 bases that match TRBD1. J gave up 4 bases and V 0 bases, and 7 bases lay outside the gene matches. Germline V CDR1 and CDR2: SGHRS, YFSETQ. The CDR3 sequence is 16 residues long. The CDR3 DNA is TGCGCCAGCAGCTTGGGTACAGGGGGCTTGGGAGAGACCCAGTACTTC. Amino acid sequence: CASSLGTGGLGETQYF.

This clone has a handful of counts. This sequence joins TRBV4-3 and TRBJ1-1; D may be TRBD1 (5 bases). CDR3 length: 17 residues. CDR1 and CDR2 from the germline V gene are LGHNA and YSLEER. The ends were cut back, 0 bases at V and 4 bases at J, with 18 bases in the middle. CDR3 bases: TGCGCCAGCAGCCAAGATCCCCAGCAGGGTAGGTTCACTGAAGCTTTCTTT. Translated: CASSQDPQQGRFTEAFF.

The chain combines TRBV5-6 with TRBJ2-5, with D unclear. The germline V gene encodes CDR1 SGHDT and CDR2 YYEEEE. The CDR3 totals 12 residues. The V gene lost 1 base and the J gene lost 8 bases, with 9 bases spanning the gap. The CDR3 DNA reads TGTGCCAGCAGCTTGAAACCGGGTACCCAGTACTTC. Translating it yields CASSLKPGTQYF.

The rearrangement joins TRBV7-9 to TRBJ2-1, with D tentatively TRBD2 (6 bases). CDR1 is SEHNR, CDR2 FQNEAQ, per germline (reference sequence). Between the trimmed V and J ends, which lost 5 bases and 5 bases, there was a span of 13 bases. There are 14 residues in the CDR3. The CDR3 nucleotides read TGTGCCAGCAGCCTGTCGGGACTCAACAATGAGCAGTTCTTC. Amino acids: CASSLSGLNNEQFF.

This chain connects TRBV6-5 to TRBJ2-7; the match to TRBD1 covers 10 bases. Germline assignment: CDR1 MNHEY and CDR2 SVGAGI. CDR3 length: 14 amino acids. V lost 0 bases, J lost 7 bases, and 3 bases stayed unmatched. CDR3 residues: CASSYSGQGGEQYF. CDR3 nucleotides: TGTGCCAGCAGTTACTCCGGACAGGGGGGAGAGCAGTACTTC.

J is TRBJ1-2 and V is TRBV7-2; D is uncertain. Germline values: CDR1 SGHTA, CDR2 FQGNSA. The CDR3 has 14 residues. Between the trimmed V and J ends, which lost 2 bases and 4 bases, there was a span of 11 bases. In DNA form, the CDR3 reads TGTGCCAGCAGCTTAAACAGCTTTCTCTATGGCTACACCTTC. It encodes CASSLNSFLYGYTF.

This chain links TRBV6-5 with TRBJ2-5; possibly TRBD1 for D (6 bases). Germline V CDR1 and CDR2: MNHEY, SVGAGI. This CDR3 has 14 amino acids. The V end lost 2 bases, the J end lost 3 bases, and 10 bases lay between the germline ends. This CDR3 is CASSYGQGKETQYF. The CDR3 coding sequence is TGTGCCAGCAGTTACGGGCAGGGGAAAGAGACCCAGTACTTC.